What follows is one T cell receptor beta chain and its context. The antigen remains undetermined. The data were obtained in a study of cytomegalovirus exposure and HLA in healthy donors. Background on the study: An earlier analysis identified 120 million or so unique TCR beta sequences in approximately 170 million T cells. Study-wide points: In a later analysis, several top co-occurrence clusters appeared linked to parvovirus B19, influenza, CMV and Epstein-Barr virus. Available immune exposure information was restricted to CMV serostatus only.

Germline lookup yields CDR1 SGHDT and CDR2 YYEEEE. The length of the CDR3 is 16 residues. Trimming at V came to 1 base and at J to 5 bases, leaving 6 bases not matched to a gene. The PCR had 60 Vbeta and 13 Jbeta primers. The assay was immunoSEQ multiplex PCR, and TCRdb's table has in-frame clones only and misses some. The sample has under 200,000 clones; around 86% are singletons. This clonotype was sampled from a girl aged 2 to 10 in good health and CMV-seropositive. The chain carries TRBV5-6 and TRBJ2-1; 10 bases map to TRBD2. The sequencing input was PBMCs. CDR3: CASSLLGTSVHNEQFF. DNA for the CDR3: TGTGCCAGCAGCTTGTTGGGGACTAGCGTACACAATGAGCAGTTCTTC.